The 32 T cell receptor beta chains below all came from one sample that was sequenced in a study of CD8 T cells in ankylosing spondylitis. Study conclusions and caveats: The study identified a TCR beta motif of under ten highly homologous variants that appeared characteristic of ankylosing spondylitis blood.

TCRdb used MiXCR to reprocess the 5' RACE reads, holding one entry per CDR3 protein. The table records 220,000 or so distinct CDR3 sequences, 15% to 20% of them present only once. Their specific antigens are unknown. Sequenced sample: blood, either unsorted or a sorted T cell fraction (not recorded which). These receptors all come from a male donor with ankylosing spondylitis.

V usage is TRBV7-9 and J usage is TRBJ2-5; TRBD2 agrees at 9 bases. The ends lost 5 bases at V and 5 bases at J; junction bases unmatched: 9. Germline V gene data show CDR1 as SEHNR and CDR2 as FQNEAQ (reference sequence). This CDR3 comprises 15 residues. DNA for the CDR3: TGTGCCAGCAGCCCCTGGGCGGGGGGGCCGGAGACCCAGTACTTC. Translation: CASSPWAGGPETQYF. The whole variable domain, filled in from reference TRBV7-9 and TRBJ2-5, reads DTGVSQNPRHKITKRGQNVTFRCDPISEHNRLYWYRQTLGQGPEFLTYFQNEAQLEKSRLLSDRFSAERPKGSFSTLEIQRTEQGDSAMYLCASSPWAGGPETQYFGPGTRLLVL.

Here the CDR3 reads CASSSRLVGVETQYF. Here the CDR3 DNA reads TGTGCCAGCAGCTCAAGACTAGTGGGAGTAGAGACCCAGTACTTC. The rearrangement links TRBV7-9 to TRBJ2-5, with D possibly matching TRBD2 (6 bases). V lost 4 bases to trimming and J lost 4 bases, with 16 bases between them. The V gene's germline CDR1 is SEHNR and CDR2 FQNEAQ (reference sequence). CDR3 length: 15 residues.

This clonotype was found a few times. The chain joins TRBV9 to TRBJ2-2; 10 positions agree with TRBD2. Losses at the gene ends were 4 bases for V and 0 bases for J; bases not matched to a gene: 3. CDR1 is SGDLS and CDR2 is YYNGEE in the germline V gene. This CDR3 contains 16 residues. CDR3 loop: CASSSSGGANTGELFF. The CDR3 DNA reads TGTGCCAGCAGCTCCAGCGGGGGGGCGAACACCGGGGAGCTGTTTTTT. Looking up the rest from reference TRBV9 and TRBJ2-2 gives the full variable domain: DSGVTQTPKHLITATGQRVTLRCSPRSGDLSVYWYQQSLDQGLQFLIQYYNGEERAKGNILERFSAQQFPDLHSELNLSSLELGDSALYFCASSSSGGANTGELFFGEGSRLTVL.

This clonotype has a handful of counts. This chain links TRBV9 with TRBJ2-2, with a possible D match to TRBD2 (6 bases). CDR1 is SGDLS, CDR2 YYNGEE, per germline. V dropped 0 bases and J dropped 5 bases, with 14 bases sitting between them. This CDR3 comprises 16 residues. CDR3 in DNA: TGTGCCAGCAGCGTAGCTGGCGGGATCGAGACCGGGGAGCTGTTTTTT. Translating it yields CASSVAGGIETGELFF.

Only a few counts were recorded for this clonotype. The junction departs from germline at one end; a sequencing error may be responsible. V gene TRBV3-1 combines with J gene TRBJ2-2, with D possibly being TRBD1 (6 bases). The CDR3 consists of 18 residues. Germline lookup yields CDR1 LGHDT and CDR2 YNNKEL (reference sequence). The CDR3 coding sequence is TGTGCCTGCAGCCAACCTTCCGGGACACCATCGAACACCGGGGAGCTGTTTTTT. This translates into CACSQPSGTPSNTGELFF.

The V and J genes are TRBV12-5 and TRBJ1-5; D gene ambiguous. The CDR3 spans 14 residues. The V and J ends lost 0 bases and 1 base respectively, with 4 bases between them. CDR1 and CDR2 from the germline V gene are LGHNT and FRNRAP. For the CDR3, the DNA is TGTGCTAGTGGTTTGGTAGGGAGCAATCAGCCCCAGCATTTT. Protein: CASGLVGSNQPQHF.

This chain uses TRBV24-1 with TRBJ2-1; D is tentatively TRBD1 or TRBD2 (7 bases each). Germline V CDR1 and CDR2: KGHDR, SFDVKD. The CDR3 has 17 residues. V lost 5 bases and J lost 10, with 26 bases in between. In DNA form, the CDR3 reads TGTGCCACCAGTGGCCCCAGGGGGGGGCGGTTAACGGAGGAGCAGTTCTTC. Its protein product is CATSGPRGGRLTEEQFF.

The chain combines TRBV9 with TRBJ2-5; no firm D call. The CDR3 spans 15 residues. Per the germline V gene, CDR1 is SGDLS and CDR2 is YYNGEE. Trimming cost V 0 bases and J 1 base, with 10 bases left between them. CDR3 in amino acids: CASSVGVVSQETQYF. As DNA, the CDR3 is TGTGCCAGCAGCGTAGGAGTGGTCAGCCAAGAGACCCAGTACTTC.

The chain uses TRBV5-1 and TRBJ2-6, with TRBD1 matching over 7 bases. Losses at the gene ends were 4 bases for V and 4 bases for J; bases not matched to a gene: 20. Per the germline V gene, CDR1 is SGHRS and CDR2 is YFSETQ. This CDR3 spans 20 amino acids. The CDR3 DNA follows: TGCGCCAGCAGCCCTTGGGCCGGGACAGCCATTCCGGCAGGGGCCAACGTCCTGACTTTC. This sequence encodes CASSPWAGTAIPAGANVLTF.

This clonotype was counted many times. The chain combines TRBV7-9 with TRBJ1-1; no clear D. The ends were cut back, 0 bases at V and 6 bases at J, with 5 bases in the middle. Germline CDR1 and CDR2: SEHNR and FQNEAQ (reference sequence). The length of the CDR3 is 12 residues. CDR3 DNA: TGTGCCAGCAGCTTAGCAGGCTCTGAAGCTTTCTTT. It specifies CASSLAGSEAFF.

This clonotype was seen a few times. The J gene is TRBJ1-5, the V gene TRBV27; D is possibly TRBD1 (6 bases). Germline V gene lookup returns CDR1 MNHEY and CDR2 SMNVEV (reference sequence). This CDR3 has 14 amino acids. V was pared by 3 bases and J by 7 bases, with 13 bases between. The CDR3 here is CASSLTGPEQPQHF. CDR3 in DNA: TGTGCCAGCAGTTTGACAGGCCCTGAACAGCCCCAGCATTTT.

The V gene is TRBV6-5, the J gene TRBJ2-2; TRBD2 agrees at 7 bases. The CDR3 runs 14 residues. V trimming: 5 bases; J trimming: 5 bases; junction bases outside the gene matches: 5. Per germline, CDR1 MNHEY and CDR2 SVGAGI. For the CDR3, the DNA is TGTGCCAGCAGTCCCTCGGGGGGAACCGGGGAGCTGTTTTTT. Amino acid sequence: CASSPSGGTGELFF.

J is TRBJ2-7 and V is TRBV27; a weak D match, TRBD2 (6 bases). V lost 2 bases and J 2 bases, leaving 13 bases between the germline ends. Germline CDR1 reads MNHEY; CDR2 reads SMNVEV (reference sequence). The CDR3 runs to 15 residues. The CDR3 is CASSLRGGAAYEQYF. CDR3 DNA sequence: TGTGCCAGCAGTTTACGGGGAGGAGCGGCCTACGAGCAGTACTTC.

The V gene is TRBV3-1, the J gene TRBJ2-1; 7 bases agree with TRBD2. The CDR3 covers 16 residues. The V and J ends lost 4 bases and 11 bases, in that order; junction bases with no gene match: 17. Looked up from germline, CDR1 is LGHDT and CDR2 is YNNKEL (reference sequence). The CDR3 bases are TGTGCCAGCAGCCTGGCGGGGGACCTCAATACAATGAAGCAGTTCTTC. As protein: CASSLAGDLNTMKQFF.

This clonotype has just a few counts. In DNA form, the CDR3 reads TGTGCCAGCAGCACCGACCAGTTCTCGCCCTATGGCTACACCTTC. It codes for CASSTDQFSPYGYTF. This sequence joins TRBV27 and TRBJ1-2; D gene ambiguous. In germline, CDR1 is MNHEY, CDR2 SMNVEV (reference sequence). The V end lost 6 bases, the J end lost 4 bases, and 18 bases lay between the germline ends. This CDR3 has 15 amino acids.

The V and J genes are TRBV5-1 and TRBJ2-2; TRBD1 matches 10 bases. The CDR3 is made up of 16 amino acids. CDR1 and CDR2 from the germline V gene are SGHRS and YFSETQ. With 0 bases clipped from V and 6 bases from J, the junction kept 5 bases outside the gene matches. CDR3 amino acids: CASSLADRGQAGELFF. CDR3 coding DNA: TGCGCCAGCAGCTTGGCCGACAGGGGGCAAGCCGGGGAGCTGTTTTTT.

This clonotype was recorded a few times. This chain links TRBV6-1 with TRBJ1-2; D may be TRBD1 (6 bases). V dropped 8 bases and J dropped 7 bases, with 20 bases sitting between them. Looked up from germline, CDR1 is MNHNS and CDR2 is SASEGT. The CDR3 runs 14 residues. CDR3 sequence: CASGGNAQGTGYTF. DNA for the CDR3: TGTGCCAGCGGCGGCAACGCTCAGGGGACTGGCTACACCTTC.

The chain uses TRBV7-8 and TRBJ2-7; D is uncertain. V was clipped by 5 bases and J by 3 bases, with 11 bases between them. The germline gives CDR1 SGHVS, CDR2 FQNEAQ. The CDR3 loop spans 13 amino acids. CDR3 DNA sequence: TGTGCCAGCAGCCCGGACGTTAACTACGAGCAGTACTTC. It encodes CASSPDVNYEQYF.

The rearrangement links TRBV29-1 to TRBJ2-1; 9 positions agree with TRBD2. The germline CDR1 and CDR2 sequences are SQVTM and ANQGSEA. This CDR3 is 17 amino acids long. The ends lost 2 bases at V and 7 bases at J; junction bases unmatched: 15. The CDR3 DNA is TGCAGCGTTGAATTGCTAGCGGGAAAGGGTAAGGGAAATGAGCAGTTCTTC. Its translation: CSVELLAGKGKGNEQFF.

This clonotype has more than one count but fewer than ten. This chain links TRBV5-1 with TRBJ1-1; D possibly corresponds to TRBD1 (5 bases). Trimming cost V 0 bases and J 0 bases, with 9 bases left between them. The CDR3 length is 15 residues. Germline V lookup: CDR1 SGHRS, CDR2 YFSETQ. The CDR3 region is CASSLEGYLNTEAFF. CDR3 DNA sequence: TGCGCCAGCAGCTTGGAGGGGTATTTGAACACTGAAGCTTTCTTT.

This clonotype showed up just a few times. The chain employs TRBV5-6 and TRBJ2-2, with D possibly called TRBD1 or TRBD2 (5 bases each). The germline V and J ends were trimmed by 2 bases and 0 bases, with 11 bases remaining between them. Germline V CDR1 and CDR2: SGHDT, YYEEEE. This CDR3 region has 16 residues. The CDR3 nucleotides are TGTGCCAGCAGCTTTAGGGACCCTTCGAACACCGGGGAGCTGTTTTTT. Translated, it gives CASSFRDPSNTGELFF.

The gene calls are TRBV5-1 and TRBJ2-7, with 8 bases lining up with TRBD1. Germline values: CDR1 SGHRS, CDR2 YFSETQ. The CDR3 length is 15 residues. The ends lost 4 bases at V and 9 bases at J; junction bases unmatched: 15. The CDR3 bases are TGCGCCAGCAGCATCCAACAGGGGGGAAAGGTGGTGCAGTACTTC. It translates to CASSIQQGGKVVQYF.

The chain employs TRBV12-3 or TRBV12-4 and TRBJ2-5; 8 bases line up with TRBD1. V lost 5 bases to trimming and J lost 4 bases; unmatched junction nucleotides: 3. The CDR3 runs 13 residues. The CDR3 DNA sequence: TGTGCCAGCAGTCCAGGGGGCACAGAGACCCAGTACTTC. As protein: CASSPGGTETQYF.

The DNA of the CDR3 is TGTGCCAGCAGGGGGGGGGAGGGCGGCTGGCAGTACTTC. Translating gives CASRGGEGGWQYF. The rearrangement links TRBV12-3 or TRBV12-4 to TRBJ2-7; the match to TRBD2 covers 7 bases. Trimming at V came to 6 bases and at J to 9 bases, leaving 11 bases not matched to a gene. This CDR3 comprises 13 residues.

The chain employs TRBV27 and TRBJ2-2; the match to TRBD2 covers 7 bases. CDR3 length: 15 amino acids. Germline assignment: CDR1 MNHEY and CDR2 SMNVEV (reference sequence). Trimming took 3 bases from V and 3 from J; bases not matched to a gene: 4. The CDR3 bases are TGTGCCAGCAGTTTGGGGGGGTGGTACACCGGGGAGCTGTTTTTT. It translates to CASSLGGWYTGELFF.

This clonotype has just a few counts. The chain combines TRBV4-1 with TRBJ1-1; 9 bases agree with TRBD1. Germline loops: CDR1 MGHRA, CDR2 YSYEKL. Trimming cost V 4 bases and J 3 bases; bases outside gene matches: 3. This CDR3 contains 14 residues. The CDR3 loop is CASSPRTGDTEAFF. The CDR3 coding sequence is TGCGCCAGCAGCCCCCGGACAGGGGACACTGAAGCTTTCTTT.

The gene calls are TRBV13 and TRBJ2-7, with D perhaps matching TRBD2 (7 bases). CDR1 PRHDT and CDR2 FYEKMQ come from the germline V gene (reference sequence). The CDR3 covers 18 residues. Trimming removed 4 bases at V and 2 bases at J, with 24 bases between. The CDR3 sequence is CASSSIPGGLDIPYEQYF. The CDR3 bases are TGTGCCAGCAGCTCGATCCCGGGGGGCCTCGATATCCCCTACGAGCAGTACTTC. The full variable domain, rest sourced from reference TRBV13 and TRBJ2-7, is AAGVIQSPRHLIKEKRETATLKCYPIPRHDTVYWYQQGPGQDPQFLISFYEKMQSDKGSIPDRFSAQQFSDYHSELNMSSLELGDSALYFCASSSIPGGLDIPYEQYFGPGTRLTVT.

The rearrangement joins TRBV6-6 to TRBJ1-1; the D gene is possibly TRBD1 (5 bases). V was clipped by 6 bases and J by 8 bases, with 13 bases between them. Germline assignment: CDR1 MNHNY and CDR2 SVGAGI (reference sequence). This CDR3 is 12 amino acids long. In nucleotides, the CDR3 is TGTGCCAGCAGAACGGGACCGGAGGAAGCTTTCTTT. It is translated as CASRTGPEEAFF.

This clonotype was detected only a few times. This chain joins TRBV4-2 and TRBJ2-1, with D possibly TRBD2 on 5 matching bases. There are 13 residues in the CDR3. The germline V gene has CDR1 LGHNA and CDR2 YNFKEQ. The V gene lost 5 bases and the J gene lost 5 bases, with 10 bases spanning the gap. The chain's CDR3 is CASSSGVNNEQFF. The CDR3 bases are TGTGCCAGCAGCTCCGGGGTAAACAATGAGCAGTTCTTC.

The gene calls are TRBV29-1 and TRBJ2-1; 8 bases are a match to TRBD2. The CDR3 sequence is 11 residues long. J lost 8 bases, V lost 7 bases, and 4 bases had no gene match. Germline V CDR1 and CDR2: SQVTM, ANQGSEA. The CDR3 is CSGHSGDEQFF. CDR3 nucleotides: TGCAGCGGGCATAGCGGGGATGAGCAGTTCTTC.

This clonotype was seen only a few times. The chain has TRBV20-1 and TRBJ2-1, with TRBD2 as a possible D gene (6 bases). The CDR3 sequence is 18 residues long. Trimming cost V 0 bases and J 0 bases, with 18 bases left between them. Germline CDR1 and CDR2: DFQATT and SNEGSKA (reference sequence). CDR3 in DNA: TGCAGTGCTAGAGATCGTGAGGGGCGGGGAAGCTCCTACAATGAGCAGTTCTTC. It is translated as CSARDREGRGSSYNEQFF.

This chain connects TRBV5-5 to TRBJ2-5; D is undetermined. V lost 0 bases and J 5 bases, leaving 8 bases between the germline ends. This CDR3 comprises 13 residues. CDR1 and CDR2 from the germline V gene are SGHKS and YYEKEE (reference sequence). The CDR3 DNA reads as TGTGCCAGCAGCTTGGGGCAGTCGGAGACCCAGTACTTC. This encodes CASSLGQSETQYF.